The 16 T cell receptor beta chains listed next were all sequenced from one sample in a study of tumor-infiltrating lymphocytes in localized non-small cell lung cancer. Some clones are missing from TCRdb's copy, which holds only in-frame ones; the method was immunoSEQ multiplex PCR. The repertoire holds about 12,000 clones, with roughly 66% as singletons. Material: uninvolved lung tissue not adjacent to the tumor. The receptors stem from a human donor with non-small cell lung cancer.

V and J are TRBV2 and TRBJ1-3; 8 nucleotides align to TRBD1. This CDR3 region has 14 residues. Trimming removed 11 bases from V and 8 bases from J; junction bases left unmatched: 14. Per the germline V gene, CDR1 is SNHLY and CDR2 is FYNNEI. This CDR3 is CASSISGQAYTIYF. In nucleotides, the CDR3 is TGTGCCTCATCTATCTCGGGACAGGCTTACACCATATATTTT.

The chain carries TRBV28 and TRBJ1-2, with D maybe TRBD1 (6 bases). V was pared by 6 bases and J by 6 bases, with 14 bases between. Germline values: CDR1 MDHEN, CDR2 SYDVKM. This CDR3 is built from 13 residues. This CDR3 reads CASRPSNRDGYTF. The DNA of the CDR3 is TGTGCCAGCAGGCCCAGTAACAGGGATGGCTACACCTTC.

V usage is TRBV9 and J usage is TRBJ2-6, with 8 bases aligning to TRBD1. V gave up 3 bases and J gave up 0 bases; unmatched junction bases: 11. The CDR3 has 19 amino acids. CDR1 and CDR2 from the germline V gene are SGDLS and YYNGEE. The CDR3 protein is CASSAGRQGTYSGANVLTF. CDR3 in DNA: TGTGCCAGCAGCGCCGGGAGACAGGGGACGTACTCTGGGGCCAACGTCCTGACTTTC.

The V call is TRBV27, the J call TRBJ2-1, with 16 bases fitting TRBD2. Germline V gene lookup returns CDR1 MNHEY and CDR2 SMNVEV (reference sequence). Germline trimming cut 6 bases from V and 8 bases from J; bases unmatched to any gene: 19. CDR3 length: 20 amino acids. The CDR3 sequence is CASSPNMPGLAGGPIYEQFF. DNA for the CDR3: TGTGCCAGCAGCCCCAATATGCCGGGACTAGCGGGGGGGCCGATATATGAGCAGTTCTTC.

The CDR3 region has the DNA TGTGCCAGCAGCTTAGCGGGCAGGGGGGCAGAGACCCAGTACTTC. Translating it yields CASSLAGRGAETQYF. The chain links TRBV7-9 to TRBJ2-5, with D possibly matching TRBD1 (7 bases). Looked up from germline, CDR1 is SEHNR and CDR2 is FQNEAQ (reference sequence). The V and J ends lost 0 bases and 4 bases respectively, with 12 bases between them. The CDR3 covers 15 residues.

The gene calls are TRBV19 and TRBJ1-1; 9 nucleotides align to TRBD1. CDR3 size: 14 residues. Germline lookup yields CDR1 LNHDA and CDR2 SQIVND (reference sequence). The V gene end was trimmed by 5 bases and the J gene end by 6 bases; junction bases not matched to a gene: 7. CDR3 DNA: TGTGCCAGTAGTCCCCGACAGGGGGGCGCTGAAGCTTTCTTT. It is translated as CASSPRQGGAEAFF.

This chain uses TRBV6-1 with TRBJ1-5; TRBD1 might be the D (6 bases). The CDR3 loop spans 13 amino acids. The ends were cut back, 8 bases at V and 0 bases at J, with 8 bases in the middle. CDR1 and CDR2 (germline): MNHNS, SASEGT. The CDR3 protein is CASRDNSNQPQHF. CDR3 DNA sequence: TGTGCCAGCCGGGACAATAGCAATCAGCCCCAGCATTTT.

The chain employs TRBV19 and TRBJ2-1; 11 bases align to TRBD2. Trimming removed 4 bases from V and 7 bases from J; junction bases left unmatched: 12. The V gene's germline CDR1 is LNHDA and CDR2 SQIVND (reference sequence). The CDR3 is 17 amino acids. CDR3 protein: CASSTKIAGGLKNEQFF. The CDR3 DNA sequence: TGTGCCAGTAGTACCAAAATAGCGGGGGGGTTGAAGAATGAGCAGTTCTTC.

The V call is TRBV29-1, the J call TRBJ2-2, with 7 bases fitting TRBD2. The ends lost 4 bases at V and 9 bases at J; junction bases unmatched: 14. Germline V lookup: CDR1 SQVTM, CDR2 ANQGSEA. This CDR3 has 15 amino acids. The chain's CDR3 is CSVGLVAGEIRELFF. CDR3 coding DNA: TGCAGCGTTGGATTGGTGGCGGGAGAGATTAGGGAGCTGTTTTTT.

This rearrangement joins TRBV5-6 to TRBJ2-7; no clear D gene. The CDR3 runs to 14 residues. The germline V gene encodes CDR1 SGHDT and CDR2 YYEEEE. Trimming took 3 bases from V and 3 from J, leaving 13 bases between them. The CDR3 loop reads CASSWWLKNYEQYF. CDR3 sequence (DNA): TGTGCCAGCAGCTGGTGGCTCAAAAACTACGAGCAGTACTTC.

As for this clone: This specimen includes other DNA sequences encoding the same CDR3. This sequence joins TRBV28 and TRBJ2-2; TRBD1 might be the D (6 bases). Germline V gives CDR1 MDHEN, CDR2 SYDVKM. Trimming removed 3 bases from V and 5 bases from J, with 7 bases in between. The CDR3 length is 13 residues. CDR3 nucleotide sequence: TGTGCCAGCAGTTTTAGGGGGACCGGGGAGCTGTTTTTT. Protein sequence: CASSFRGTGELFF.

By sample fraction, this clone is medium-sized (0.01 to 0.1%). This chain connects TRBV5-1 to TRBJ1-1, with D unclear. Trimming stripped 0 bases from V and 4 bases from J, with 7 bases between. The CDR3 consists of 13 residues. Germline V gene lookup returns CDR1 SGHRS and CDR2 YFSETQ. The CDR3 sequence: CASSLARATEAFF. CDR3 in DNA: TGCGCCAGCAGCTTGGCCCGGGCCACTGAAGCTTTCTTT.

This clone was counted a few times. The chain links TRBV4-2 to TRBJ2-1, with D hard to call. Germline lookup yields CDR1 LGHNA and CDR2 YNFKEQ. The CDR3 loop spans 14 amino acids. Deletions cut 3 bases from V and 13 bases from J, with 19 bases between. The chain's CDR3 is CASSHANQIASQFF. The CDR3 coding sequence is TGTGCCAGCAGCCACGCCAATCAGATAGCATCTCAGTTCTTC.

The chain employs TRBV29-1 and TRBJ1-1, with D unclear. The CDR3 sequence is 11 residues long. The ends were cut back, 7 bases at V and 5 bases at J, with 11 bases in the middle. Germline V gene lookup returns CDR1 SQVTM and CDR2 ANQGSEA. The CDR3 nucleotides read TGCAGCGCCCACAGCATTACTGAAGCTTTCTTT. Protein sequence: CSAHSITEAFF. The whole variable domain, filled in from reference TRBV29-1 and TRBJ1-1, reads SAVISQKPSRDICQRGTSLTIQCQVDSQVTMMFWYRQQPGQSLTLIATANQGSEATYESGFVIDKFPISRPNLTFSTLTVSNMSPEDSSIYLCSAHSITEAFFGQGTRLTVV.

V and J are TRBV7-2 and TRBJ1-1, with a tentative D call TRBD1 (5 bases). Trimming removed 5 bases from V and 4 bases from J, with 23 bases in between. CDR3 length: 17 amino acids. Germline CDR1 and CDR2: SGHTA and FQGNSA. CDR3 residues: CASSPIMQGTGRTEAFF. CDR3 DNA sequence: TGTGCCAGCAGCCCTATCATGCAAGGCACGGGGCGCACTGAAGCTTTCTTT.

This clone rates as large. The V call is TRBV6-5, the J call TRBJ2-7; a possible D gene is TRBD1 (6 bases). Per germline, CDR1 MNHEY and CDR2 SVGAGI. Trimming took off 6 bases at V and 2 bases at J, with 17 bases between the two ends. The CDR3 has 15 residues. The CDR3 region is CASSPRQGWTYEQYF. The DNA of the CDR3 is TGTGCCAGCAGCCCCCGGCAGGGGTGGACCTACGAGCAGTACTTC.